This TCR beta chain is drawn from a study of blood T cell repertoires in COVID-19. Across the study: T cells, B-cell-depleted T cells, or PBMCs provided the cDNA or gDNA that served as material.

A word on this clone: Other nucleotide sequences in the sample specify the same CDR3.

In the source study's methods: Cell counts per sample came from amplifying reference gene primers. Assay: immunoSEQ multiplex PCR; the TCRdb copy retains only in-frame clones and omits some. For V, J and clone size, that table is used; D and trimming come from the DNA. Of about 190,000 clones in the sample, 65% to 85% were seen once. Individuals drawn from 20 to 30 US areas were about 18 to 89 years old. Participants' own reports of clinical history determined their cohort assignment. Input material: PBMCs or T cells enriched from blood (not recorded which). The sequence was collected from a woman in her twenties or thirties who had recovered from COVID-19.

The CDR3 nucleotides read TGTGCCAGCTCTAGTCTCTCTGGAAACACCATATATTTT. This sequence encodes CASSSLSGNTIYF. This rearrangement joins TRBV3-1 (or the pseudogene TRBV3-2) to TRBJ1-3; D uncertain. The CDR3 runs to 13 residues. With 8 bases removed from V and 0 bases from J, the gap between germline ends came to 8 bases. The germline gives CDR1 LGHDT, CDR2 YNNKEL (reference sequence).